The 26 T cell receptor beta chains presented below share a single source sample, sequenced in a study of shared clonotypes between healthy human individuals. The protocol was immunoSEQ multiplex PCR, while the TCRdb copy is restricted to in-frame clones and leaves out a portion. The sample holds roughly 2 million clones, 90% to 95% seen once. The sample consisted of naive CD4+ T cells sorted from blood. Subset given: CD45RA+ positively selected. The receptor set was obtained from a young man in good health.

The chain recombines TRBV2 with TRBJ1-2; D is unclear. Germline CDR1 and CDR2: SNHLY and FYNNEI. Between the trimmed V and J ends, which lost 4 bases and 8 bases, there was a span of 17 bases. The CDR3 covers 14 residues. CDR3 bases: TGTGCCAGCAGTGGGGCCACGACTTCAATGGGCTACACCTTC. Amino acids: CASSGATTSMGYTF.

The chain uses TRBV6-1 and TRBJ1-1; no definite D call. This CDR3 region has 14 residues. From germline, CDR1 is MNHNS and CDR2 SASEGT. The V gene lost 4 bases and the J gene lost 3 bases, with 12 bases spanning the gap. This chain's CDR3 is CASSVTVADTEAFF. The CDR3, as DNA: TGTGCCAGCAGTGTAACGGTGGCGGACACTGAAGCTTTCTTT.

The CDR3 reads CASSSEGPAYEQYF. The DNA for the CDR3 is TGCGCCAGCAGCTCCGAGGGACCGGCCTACGAGCAGTACTTC. The rearrangement joins TRBV5-1 to TRBJ2-7; D is tentatively TRBD1 or TRBD2 (5 bases each). The CDR3 runs 14 residues. Germline lookup yields CDR1 SGHRS and CDR2 YFSETQ. V lost 3 bases and J 2 bases, leaving 12 bases between the germline ends.

The chain uses TRBV18 and TRBJ2-1; maybe TRBD2 (7 bases). The CDR3 runs to 15 residues. The ends were cut back, 6 bases at V and 2 bases at J, with 14 bases in the middle. Germline-derived CDR1 and CDR2 are KGHSH and LQKENI. CDR3 nucleotides: TGTGCCAGCTCCAACAGGGAGGGGACCTACAATGAGCAGTTCTTC. As protein: CASSNREGTYNEQFF.

The rearrangement uses TRBV14 and TRBJ1-1; D is unresolved. Germline V gene data show CDR1 as SGHDN and CDR2 as FVKESK. The CDR3 covers 14 residues. Trimming took 1 base from V and 1 from J, leaving 7 bases between them. This CDR3 is CASSQVAWNTEAFF. Here the CDR3 DNA reads TGTGCCAGCAGCCAAGTTGCTTGGAACACTGAAGCTTTCTTT.

The genes are TRBV18 and TRBJ2-7, with unresolved D. Germline V gene sequence: CDR1 KGHSH, CDR2 LQKENI. The CDR3 consists of 12 residues. Trimming cost V 8 bases and J 7 bases, with 15 bases left between them. The CDR3 DNA is TGTGCCAGCCTTCGACCGCCTCTGGAGCAGTACTTC. Translation: CASLRPPLEQYF.

The chain combines TRBV2 with TRBJ2-2; possible D gene TRBD1, 5 bases. With 8 bases removed from V and 6 bases from J, the gap between germline ends came to 13 bases. Germline-derived CDR1 and CDR2 are SNHLY and FYNNEI. This CDR3 contains 13 residues. This CDR3 reads CASGPQGAGELFF. CDR3 nucleotide sequence: TGTGCCAGCGGACCCCAGGGTGCCGGGGAGCTGTTTTTT.

This clone was seen a single time. The same CDR3 arises from other DNA sequences in this sample as well. V usage is TRBV5-1 and J usage is TRBJ1-1; D call uncertain. The germline gives CDR1 SGHRS, CDR2 YFSETQ. The CDR3 covers 13 residues. Deletions cut 2 bases from V and 0 bases from J, with 5 bases between. The CDR3 here is CASSLPLNTEAFF. The CDR3 DNA is TGCGCCAGCAGCTTACCTTTGAACACTGAAGCTTTCTTT.

This rearrangement joins TRBV4-3 to TRBJ1-3; TRBD1 is a possible D gene (5 bases). V shed 0 bases and J shed 2 bases, with 8 bases lying between them. This CDR3 spans 15 amino acids. The germline CDR1 and CDR2 sequences are LGHNA and YSLEER. CDR3 in DNA: TGCGCCAGCAGCCAAGAAAGAGGGGCTGGAAACACCATATATTTT. Its translation: CASSQERGAGNTIYF.

To note about this clone: Within the sample, other DNA sequences also encode this same CDR3. The chain carries TRBV6-5 and TRBJ2-7; 9 positions match TRBD2. CDR1 is MNHEY, CDR2 SVGAGI, per germline. CDR3 size: 15 residues. The V and J ends lost 0 bases and 2 bases, in that order; junction bases with no gene match: 2. The CDR3 nucleotides read TGTGCCAGCAGTTACTCGGCGGGAGGGCCCTACGAGCAGTACTTC. It encodes CASSYSAGGPYEQYF.

The rearrangement uses TRBV6-1 and TRBJ2-5; D might be TRBD1 or TRBD2, each matching 5 bases. CDR1 is MNHNS and CDR2 is SASEGT in the germline V gene. The CDR3 extends over 12 amino acids. Between the trimmed V and J ends, which lost 4 bases and 5 bases, there was a span of 8 bases. CDR3: CASSGGVETQYF. In nucleotides, the CDR3 is TGTGCCAGCAGTGGAGGGGTTGAGACCCAGTACTTC.

CDR3 region: CASGGTGEAFF. The CDR3 nucleotides read TGTGCCAGCGGGGGGACGGGAGAAGCTTTCTTT. The chain recombines TRBV2 with TRBJ1-1; a possible D gene is TRBD1 (5 bases). The CDR3 contains 11 residues. Trimming removed 8 bases from V and 8 bases from J, with 12 bases in between. CDR1 is SNHLY and CDR2 is FYNNEI in the germline V gene.

The chain recombines TRBV21-1 with TRBJ1-1; the listed D gene, TRBD1, was not tested against the DNA. TRBV21-1 is annotated as a pseudogene. The CDR3 is made up of 18 amino acids. CDR3 nucleotides: TGTGCCAGCAGCAAAGCGTATGGGACAAAGATAACGAACACTGAAGCTTTCTTT. Its protein is CASSKAYGTKITNTEAFF.

The CDR3 DNA sequence: TGTGCCAGCAGCCGAAACCGAGAATGGGTACGCAAAAACATTCAGTACTTC. Its translation: CASSRNREWVRKNIQYF. The rearrangement uses TRBV7-8 and TRBJ2-4; no reliable D call. CDR1 and CDR2 (germline): SGHVS, FQNEAQ. V gave up 5 bases and J gave up 3 bases, with 20 bases separating them. The CDR3 covers 17 residues.

The V and J genes are TRBV7-3 and TRBJ1-1; the match to TRBD1 covers 7 bases. This CDR3 is built from 15 residues. The germline CDR1 and CDR2 sequences are SGHTA and FQGTGA. Trimming removed 1 base from V and 5 bases from J; junction bases left unmatched: 7. CDR3 protein: CASSLIPGGNTEAFF. Here the CDR3 DNA reads TGTGCCAGCAGCTTAATTCCAGGGGGGAATACTGAAGCTTTCTTT.

The chain employs TRBV10-2 and TRBJ2-2; 11 positions agree with TRBD2. CDR3 size: 20 residues. The ends lost 2 bases at V and 1 base at J; junction bases unmatched: 12. The germline V gene encodes CDR1 WSHSY and CDR2 SAAADI. CDR3 sequence reads: CASSELSRLAGGVNTGELFF. In DNA form, the CDR3 reads TGCGCCAGCAGTGAGCTATCGCGGCTAGCGGGAGGAGTGAACACCGGGGAGCTGTTTTTT.

The V and J genes are TRBV2 and TRBJ1-4, with 7 bases identical to TRBD1. The CDR3 spans 15 residues. Per germline, CDR1 SNHLY and CDR2 FYNNEI. With 6 bases clipped from V and 7 bases from J, the junction kept 11 bases outside the gene matches. The CDR3 bases are TGTGCCAGCAGAGCAACAGGGGCGCCGAGTGAAAAACTGTTTTTT. Encoded protein: CASRATGAPSEKLFF.

V is TRBV5-8 and J is TRBJ2-3, with D unresolved. This CDR3 is 12 amino acids long. The germline V and J ends were trimmed by 7 bases and 4 bases, with 10 bases remaining between them. CDR1 SGHTS and CDR2 YDEGEE come from the germline V gene. CDR3 nucleotide sequence: TGTGCCAGCTCGCCGGGTCCAGATACGCAGTATTTT. It is translated as CASSPGPDTQYF.

CDR3 coding DNA: TGTGCCAGTAGCTCCCGGGGCAGAAACACCGGGGAGCTGTTTTTT. Its protein is CASSSRGRNTGELFF. The genes are TRBV19 and TRBJ2-2; the D gene could be TRBD1 or TRBD2 (5 bases each). Germline assignment: CDR1 LNHDA and CDR2 SQIVND (reference sequence). CDR3 length: 15 residues. With 6 bases removed from V and 2 bases from J, the gap between germline ends came to 13 bases.

V is TRBV6-1 and J is TRBJ1-5, with D uncertain. The germline V gene has CDR1 MNHNS and CDR2 SASEGT. The CDR3 spans 13 residues. Trimming cost V 7 bases and J 6 bases, with 13 bases left between them. CDR3 sequence: CASTPAGFQPQHF. DNA of the CDR3: TGTGCCAGCACCCCCGCGGGGTTTCAGCCCCAGCATTTT.

The rearrangement uses TRBV10-2 and TRBJ2-7, with D possibly TRBD2 on 5 matching bases. The V gene lost 5 bases and the J gene lost 4 bases, with 18 bases spanning the gap. This CDR3 has 15 amino acids. Germline-derived CDR1 and CDR2 are WSHSY and SAAADI. DNA for the CDR3: TGCGCCAGCAGTCAAAGGGATGTCGGAGGATACGAGCAGTACTTC. It yields the protein CASSQRDVGGYEQYF.

This chain's CDR3 is CASSFSDLSGNTIYF. As DNA, the CDR3 is TGTGCCAGCAGTTTCAGTGACCTCTCTGGAAACACCATATATTTT. This chain uses TRBV11-2 with TRBJ1-3; D unresolved. V lost 6 bases, J lost 0 bases, and 12 bases lay in between. The CDR3 sequence is 15 residues long. The germline V gene has CDR1 SGHAT and CDR2 FQNNGV.

J is TRBJ1-5 and V is TRBV7-9; possibly TRBD1 for D (5 bases). The CDR3 length is 15 residues. V gave up 5 bases and J gave up 0 bases, with 11 bases separating them. Germline CDR1 reads SEHNR; CDR2 reads FQNEAQ (reference sequence). The CDR3 loop is CASSVGGNSNQPQHF. Written as DNA, the CDR3 is TGTGCCAGCAGCGTCGGGGGGAATAGCAATCAGCCCCAGCATTTT.

Note on this clone: Other DNA sequences in the same sample also yield this CDR3. The rearrangement uses TRBV18 and TRBJ1-1; D not resolved. The CDR3 loop spans 14 amino acids. Per germline, CDR1 KGHSH and CDR2 LQKENI. The V end lost 0 bases, the J end lost 1 base, and 6 bases lay between the germline ends. The DNA for the CDR3 is TGTGCCAGCTCACCACCAGGGCGGAACACTGAAGCTTTCTTT. Translating it yields CASSPPGRNTEAFF.

The J gene is TRBJ1-4, the V gene TRBV11-2; 9 positions match TRBD1. J gave up 0 bases and V 6 bases, and 5 bases lay outside the gene matches. CDR3 length equals 16 residues. Germline V CDR1 and CDR2: SGHAT, FQNNGV. The CDR3 DNA follows: TGTGCCAGCAGACAACAGGGGGCGCCAACTAATGAAAAACTGTTTTTT. Its translation: CASRQQGAPTNEKLFF.

This chain connects TRBV30 to TRBJ1-5, with D hard to call. Germline CDR1 and CDR2: GTSNPN and SVGIG (reference sequence). V was pared by 1 base and J by 4 bases, with 11 bases between. The CDR3 length is 14 residues. In nucleotides, the CDR3 is TGTGCCTGGAGTGGCCAGGTTGGAAATCAGCCCCAGCATTTT. Translated: CAWSGQVGNQPQHF.